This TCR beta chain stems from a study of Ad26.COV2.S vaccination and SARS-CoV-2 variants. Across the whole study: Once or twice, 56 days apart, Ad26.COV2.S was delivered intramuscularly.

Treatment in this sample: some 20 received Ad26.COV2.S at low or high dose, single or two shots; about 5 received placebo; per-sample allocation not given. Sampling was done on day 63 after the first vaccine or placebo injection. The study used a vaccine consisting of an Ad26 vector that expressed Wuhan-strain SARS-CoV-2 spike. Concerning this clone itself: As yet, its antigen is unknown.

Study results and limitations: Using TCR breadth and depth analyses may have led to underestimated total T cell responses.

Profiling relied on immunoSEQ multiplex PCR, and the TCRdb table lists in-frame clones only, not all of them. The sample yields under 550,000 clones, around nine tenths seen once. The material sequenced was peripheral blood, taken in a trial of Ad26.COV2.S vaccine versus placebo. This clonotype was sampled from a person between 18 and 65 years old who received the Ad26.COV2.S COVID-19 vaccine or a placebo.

The CDR3 here is CASSSDPPGNTEAFF. The DNA of the CDR3 is TGTGCCAGCAGCTCCGACCCTCCTGGGAACACTGAAGCTTTCTTT. The chain carries TRBV11-1 and TRBJ1-1; D gene unclear. Trimming removed 4 bases from V and 1 base from J, with 13 bases in between. This CDR3 region has 15 residues. Germline V gene lookup returns CDR1 SGHAT and CDR2 FQDESV (reference sequence). The whole variable domain, remainder taken from reference TRBV11-1 and TRBJ1-1, is EAEVAQSPRYKITEKSQAVAFWCDPISGHATLYWYRQILGQGPELLVQFQDESVVDDSQLPKDRFSAERLKGVDSTLKIQPAELGDSAMYLCASSSDPPGNTEAFFGQGTRLTVV.